This is a list of T cell receptor beta chains from one sample in a study of Tregs in tolerant kidney transplant recipients. Profiling relied on immunoSEQ multiplex PCR, and the TCRdb table lists in-frame clones only, not all of them. The repertoire consists of fewer than 45,000 clones, with over 95% occurring once and the leading ten covering about 0.41%. These receptors' targets are unknown. The sequencing input was Tregs from blood cultured with allogeneic cells. The receptors originated from a human donor in good health. CDR3s include the opening cysteine and the closing phenylalanine or tryptophan. D genes are given only for firm matches. Only part of the rows carry a size: once, few, many, or a class if the clone is expanded.

V gene: TRBV5-1; D gene: -; clone size: -; J gene: TRBJ2-3; CDR3 DNA: TGCGCCAGCAGCTTGGTTGGCGGTAGCACAGATACGCAGTATTTT; CDR3 protein: CASSLVGGSTDTQYF
V gene: TRBV2; D gene: TRBD1; clone size: -; J gene: TRBJ2-5; CDR3 DNA: TGTGCCATTTACAGGGGGCGAGGAGAGACCCAGTACTTC; CDR3 protein: CAIYRGRGETQYF
V gene: TRBV5-4; D gene: TRBD2; clone size: -; J gene: TRBJ2-1; CDR3 DNA: TGTGCCAGCAGGACTGGGACTAGCCAGACCTCCTACAATGAGCAGTTCTTC; CDR3 protein: CASRTGTSQTSYNEQFF
V gene: TRBV11-2; D gene: -; clone size: -; J gene: TRBJ2-7; CDR3 DNA: TGTGCCTACGGTCGGACCAGAAACTCCTACGAGCAGTACTTC; CDR3 protein: CAYGRTRNSYEQYF
V gene: TRBV30; D gene: -; clone size: -; J gene: TRBJ2-7; CDR3 DNA: TGTGCCTGGAGTGTGCAATACTACGAGCAGTACTTC; CDR3 protein: CAWSVQYYEQYF
V gene: TRBV5-4; D gene: -; clone size: once; J gene: TRBJ1-6; CDR3 DNA: TGTGCCAGCAGCTCGGGGGGGTTGAATTCACCCCTCCACTTT; CDR3 protein: CASSSGGLNSPLHF
V gene: TRBV14; D gene: TRBD2; clone size: -; J gene: TRBJ2-2; CDR3 DNA: TGTGCCAGCAGCCTCCCCCGAGGACTAGCGGGGGGAAGGCCCGGGGAGCTGTTTTTT; CDR3 protein: CASSLPRGLAGGRPGELFF
V gene: TRBV29-1; D gene: -; clone size: -; J gene: TRBJ1-5; CDR3 DNA: TGCAGCGTTGTTTTGGGCGCCAATCAGCCCCAGCATTTT; CDR3 protein: CSVVLGANQPQHF
V gene: TRBV7-9; D gene: TRBD1; clone size: -; J gene: TRBJ1-6; CDR3 DNA: TGTGCCAGCAGCTTCGGACAGGGCGGGAATTCACCCCTCCACTTT; CDR3 protein: CASSFGQGGNSPLHF
V gene: TRBV9; D gene: TRBD2; clone size: -; J gene: TRBJ2-3; CDR3 DNA: TGTGCCAGCAGCGTAGCGGGGGGGCATACAGATACGCAGTATTTT; CDR3 protein: CASSVAGGHTDTQYF
V gene: TRBV18; D gene: -; clone size: -; J gene: TRBJ1-3; CDR3 DNA: TGTGCCAGCTCACCCCGGACGGCCTCTGGAAACACCATATATTTT; CDR3 protein: CASSPRTASGNTIYF
V gene: TRBV5-4; D gene: -; clone size: -; J gene: TRBJ1-2; CDR3 DNA: TGTGCCAGCAGCCACGACAGGACTTATGGCTACACCTTC; CDR3 protein: CASSHDRTYGYTF
V gene: TRBV10-2; D gene: TRBD2; clone size: -; J gene: TRBJ2-7; CDR3 DNA: TGCGCCAGCAGGAGACTAGCGGGAGGTAGCGTTCCCTACGAGCAGTACTTC; CDR3 protein: CASRRLAGGSVPYEQYF
V gene: TRBV30; D gene: -; clone size: -; J gene: TRBJ1-4; CDR3 DNA: TGTGCCTGGAGTCATGGAAGGGCACTGTTTTTT; CDR3 protein: CAWSHGRALFF
V gene: TRBV19; D gene: TRBD1; clone size: -; J gene: TRBJ2-2; CDR3 DNA: TGTGCCAGTAGTATAATAGGGACAGGGGCCGGGGAGCTGTTTTTT; CDR3 protein: CASSIIGTGAGELFF
V gene: TRBV14; D gene: TRBD1; clone size: -; J gene: TRBJ1-5; CDR3 DNA: TGTGCCAGCAGCCGACAGGGGGATCAGCCCCAGCATTTT; CDR3 protein: CASSRQGDQPQHF